The TCR beta chain described here comes from a study of CD4 T cells in relation to SARS-CoV-2 and coronaviruses. Study-wide context: Shared crossreactive spike epitopes were mapped to their HLA restriction. Study findings and constraints: The assay detects memory recall responses, not culture-primed primary responses.

Naive and memory CD4+ T cells were separated from cryopreserved PBMCs. Concerning this clone itself: The antigen is not known.

Deletions cut 1 base from V and 9 bases from J, with 7 bases between. This CDR3 is built from 11 residues. Germline V lookup: CDR1 MNHNS, CDR2 SASEGT. CEF-cultured naive and memory CD4+ T cell DNA got survey-level sequencing. The protocol was immunoSEQ multiplex PCR, while the TCRdb copy is restricted to in-frame clones and leaves out a portion. In the table there are 30,000 to 45,000 clones, around 77% of which are singletons. The specimen sequenced was memory CD4+ T cells from PBMCs, cultured in vitro. The chain carries TRBV6-1 and TRBJ2-7; D is unresolved. The receptor's source is an adult with COVID-19. The CDR3 coding sequence is TGTGCCAGCAGTGAAGGACTGTGGCAGTACTTC. The encoded protein is CASSEGLWQYF.